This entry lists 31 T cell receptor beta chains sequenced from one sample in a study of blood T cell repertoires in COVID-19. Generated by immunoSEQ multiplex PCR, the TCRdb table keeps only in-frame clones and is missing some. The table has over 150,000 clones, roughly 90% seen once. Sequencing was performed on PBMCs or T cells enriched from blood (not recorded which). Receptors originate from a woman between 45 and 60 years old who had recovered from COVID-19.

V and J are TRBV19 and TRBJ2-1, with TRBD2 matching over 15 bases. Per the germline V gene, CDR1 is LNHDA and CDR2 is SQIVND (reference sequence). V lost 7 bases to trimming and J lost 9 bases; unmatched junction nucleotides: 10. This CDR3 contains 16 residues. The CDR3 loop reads CASNPNGLAGGFEQFF. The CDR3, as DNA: TGTGCCAGTAACCCAAATGGACTAGCGGGAGGGTTTGAGCAGTTCTTC.

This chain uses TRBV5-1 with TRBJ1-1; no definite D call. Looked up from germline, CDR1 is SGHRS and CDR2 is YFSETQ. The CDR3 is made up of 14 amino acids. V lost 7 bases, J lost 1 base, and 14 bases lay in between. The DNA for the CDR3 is TGCGCCAGCCGACCCCGGAGCCAGAACACTGAAGCTTTCTTT. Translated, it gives CASRPRSQNTEAFF.

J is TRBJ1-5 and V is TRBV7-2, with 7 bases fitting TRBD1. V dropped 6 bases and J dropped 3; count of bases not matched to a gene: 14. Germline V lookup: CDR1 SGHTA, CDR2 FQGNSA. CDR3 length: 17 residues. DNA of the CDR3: TGTGCCAGCAGTAACCGACAGGGAAGCCTCCACAATCAGCCCCAGCATTTT. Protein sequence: CASSNRQGSLHNQPQHF.

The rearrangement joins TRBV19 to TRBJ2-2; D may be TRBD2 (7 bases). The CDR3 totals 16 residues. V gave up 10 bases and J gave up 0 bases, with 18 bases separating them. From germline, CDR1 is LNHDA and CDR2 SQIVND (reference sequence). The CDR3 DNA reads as TGTGCCACCAAAGGGGGGAGGGCCGCGAACACCGGGGAGCTGTTTTTT. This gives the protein CATKGGRAANTGELFF.

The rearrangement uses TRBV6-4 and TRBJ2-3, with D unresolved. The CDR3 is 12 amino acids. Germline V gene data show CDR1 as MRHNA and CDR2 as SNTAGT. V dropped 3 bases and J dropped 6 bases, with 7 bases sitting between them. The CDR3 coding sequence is TGTGCCAGCAGTGATGCACTGGATACGCAGTATTTT. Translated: CASSDALDTQYF.

In DNA form, the CDR3 reads TGTGCTAGTGGTTTGGCACCATGGACCTTCCCCGGGACACCCAAGTTAAGCTCCTACAATGAGCAGTTCTTC. Translation gives CASGLAPWTFPGTPKLSSYNEQFF. The chain has TRBV12-5 and TRBJ2-1; TRBD1 might be the D (6 bases). Germline lookup yields CDR1 LGHNT and CDR2 FRNRAP. V shed 1 base and J shed 0 bases, with 34 bases lying between them. The CDR3 is made up of 24 amino acids.

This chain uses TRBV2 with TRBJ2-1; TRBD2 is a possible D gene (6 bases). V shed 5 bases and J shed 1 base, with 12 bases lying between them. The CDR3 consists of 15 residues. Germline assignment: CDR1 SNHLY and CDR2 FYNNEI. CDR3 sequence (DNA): TGTGCCAGCAGTCATCCGGGACTGTCCTACAATGAGCAGTTCTTC. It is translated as CASSHPGLSYNEQFF.

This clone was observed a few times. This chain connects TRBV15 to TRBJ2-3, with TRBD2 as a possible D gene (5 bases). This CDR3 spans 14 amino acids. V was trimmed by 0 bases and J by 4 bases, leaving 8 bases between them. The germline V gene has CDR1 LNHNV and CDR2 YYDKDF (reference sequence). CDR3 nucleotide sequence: TGTGCCACCAGCAGAGACGTAGCGTCAGATACGCAGTATTTT. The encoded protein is CATSRDVASDTQYF.

The CDR3 reads CASASIERESTGELFF. The CDR3 DNA reads TGTGCCAGCGCGTCCATCGAGCGGGAGAGCACCGGGGAGCTGTTTTTT. This sequence joins TRBV11-2 and TRBJ2-2, with 8 bases that match TRBD2. CDR3 length: 16 residues. J gave up 4 bases and V 8 bases, and 12 bases lay outside the gene matches. From germline, CDR1 is SGHAT and CDR2 FQNNGV. Full variable domain (rest looked up from reference TRBV11-2 and TRBJ2-2): EAGVAQSPRYKIIEKRQSVAFWCNPISGHATLYWYQQILGQGPKLLIQFQNNGVVDDSQLPKDRFSAERLKGVDSTLKIQPAKLEDSAVYLCASASIERESTGELFFGEGSRLTVL.

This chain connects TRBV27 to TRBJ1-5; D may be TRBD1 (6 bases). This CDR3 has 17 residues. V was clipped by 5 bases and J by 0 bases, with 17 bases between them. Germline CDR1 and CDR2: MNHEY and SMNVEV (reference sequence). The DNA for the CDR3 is TGTGCCAGCAGTCCCACCGACAGGTTCTATAGCAATCAGCCCCAGCATTTT. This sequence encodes CASSPTDRFYSNQPQHF.

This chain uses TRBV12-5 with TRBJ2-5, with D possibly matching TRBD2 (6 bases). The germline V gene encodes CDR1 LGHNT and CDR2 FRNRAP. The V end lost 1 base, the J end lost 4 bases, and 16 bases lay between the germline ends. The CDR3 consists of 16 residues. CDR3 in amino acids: CASGLAQRTGVETQYF. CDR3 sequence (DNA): TGTGCTAGTGGTTTGGCCCAAAGGACGGGAGTAGAGACCCAGTACTTC.

CDR3 amino acids: CSAQGQGEAFF. The CDR3 DNA sequence: TGCAGTGCTCAAGGACAGGGTGAAGCTTTCTTT. The chain joins TRBV20-1 to TRBJ1-1, with TRBD1 identical over 8 bases. After removal of 5 bases from V and 7 bases from J, the junction contained 3 bases not matched to a gene. CDR1 and CDR2 (germline): DFQATT, SNEGSKA (reference sequence). This CDR3 contains 11 residues.

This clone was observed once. The CDR3 here is CASSEDIYTGQGQDTQYF. The CDR3 region has the DNA TGTGCCAGCAGTGAAGACATTTATACGGGACAGGGGCAAGATACGCAGTATTTT. The chain links TRBV6-1 to TRBJ2-3, with 10 bases that match TRBD1. V was pared by 1 base and J by 5 bases, with 12 bases of the junction left unmatched. Germline CDR1 and CDR2: MNHNS and SASEGT. The CDR3 totals 18 residues.

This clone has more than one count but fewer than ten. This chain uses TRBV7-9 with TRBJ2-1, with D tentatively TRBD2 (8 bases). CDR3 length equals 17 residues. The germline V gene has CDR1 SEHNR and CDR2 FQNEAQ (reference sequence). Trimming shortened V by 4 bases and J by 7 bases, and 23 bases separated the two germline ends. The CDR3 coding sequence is TGTGCCAGCAGCTACGACAGGGTAGCGGGAAAACAGAATGAGCAGTTCTTC. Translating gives CASSYDRVAGKQNEQFF.

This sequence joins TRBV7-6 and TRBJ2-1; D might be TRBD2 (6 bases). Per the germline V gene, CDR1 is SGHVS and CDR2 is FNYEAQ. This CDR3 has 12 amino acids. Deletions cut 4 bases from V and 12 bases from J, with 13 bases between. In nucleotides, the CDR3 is TGTGCCAGCAGCTCAGGACTAAAGGCGCAGTTCTTC. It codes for CASSSGLKAQFF.

The CDR3 region has the DNA TGCGCCAGCAGCCCTCCGGAGGGCAACTATGGCTACACCTTC. It encodes CASSPPEGNYGYTF. The chain uses TRBV4-1 and TRBJ1-2, with D unresolved. Trimming pared 4 bases from V and 2 bases from J, leaving 11 bases between. The CDR3 length is 14 residues. Germline-derived CDR1 and CDR2 are MGHRA and YSYEKL.

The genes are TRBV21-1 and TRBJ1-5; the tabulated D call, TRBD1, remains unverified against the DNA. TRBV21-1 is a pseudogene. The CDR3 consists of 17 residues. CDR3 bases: TGTGCCAGCAGCAAAGTCGGGGGACAGGGGCCGGGTCAGCCCCAGCATTTT. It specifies CASSKVGGQGPGQPQHF.

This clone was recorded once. The CDR3 DNA reads as TGCAGTGCTAGTAAACTAGCGGGACTTCACAATGAGCAGTTCTTC. It yields the protein CSASKLAGLHNEQFF. The chain uses TRBV20-1 and TRBJ2-1; 10 positions agree with TRBD2. The CDR3 extends over 15 amino acids. CDR1 DFQATT and CDR2 SNEGSKA come from the germline V gene (reference sequence). The junction had 7 bases not matched to a gene; V was cut back by 3 bases and J by 5 bases.

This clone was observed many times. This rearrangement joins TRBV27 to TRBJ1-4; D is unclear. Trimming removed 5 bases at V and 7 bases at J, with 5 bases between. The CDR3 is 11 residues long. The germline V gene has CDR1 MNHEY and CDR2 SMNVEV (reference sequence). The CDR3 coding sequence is TGTGCCAGCAGTGGAGGTGAAAAACTGTTTTTT. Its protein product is CASSGGEKLFF.

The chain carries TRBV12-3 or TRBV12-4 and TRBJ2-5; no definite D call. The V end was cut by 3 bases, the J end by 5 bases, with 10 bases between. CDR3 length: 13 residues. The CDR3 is CASSFADSETQYF. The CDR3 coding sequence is TGTGCCAGCAGTTTCGCGGATTCGGAGACCCAGTACTTC.

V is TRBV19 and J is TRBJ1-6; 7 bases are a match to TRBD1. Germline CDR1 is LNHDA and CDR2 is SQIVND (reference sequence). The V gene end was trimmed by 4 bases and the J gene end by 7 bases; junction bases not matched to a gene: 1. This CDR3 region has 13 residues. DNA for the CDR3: TGTGCCAGTAGTACACAGGGGAATTCACCCCTCCACTTT. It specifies CASSTQGNSPLHF.

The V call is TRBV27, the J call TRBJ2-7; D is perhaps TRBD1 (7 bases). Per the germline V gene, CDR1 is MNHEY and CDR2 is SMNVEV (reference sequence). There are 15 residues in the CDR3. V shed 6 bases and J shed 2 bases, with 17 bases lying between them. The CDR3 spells CASSLRQGGPYEQYF. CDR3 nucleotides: TGTGCCAGCAGCCTTAGACAGGGAGGCCCCTACGAGCAGTACTTC.

DNA for the CDR3: TGTGCCAGCAGTTTAGTACAGACCTATGGCTACACCTTC. Amino acid sequence: CASSLVQTYGYTF. The J gene is TRBJ1-2, the V gene TRBV28; D is unresolved. V was clipped by 2 bases and J by 4 bases, with 8 bases between them. Germline CDR1 is MDHEN and CDR2 is SYDVKM. The CDR3 loop spans 13 amino acids.

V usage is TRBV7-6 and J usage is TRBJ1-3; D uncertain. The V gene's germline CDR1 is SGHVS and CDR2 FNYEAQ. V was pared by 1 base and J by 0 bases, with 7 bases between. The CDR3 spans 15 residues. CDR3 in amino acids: CASSLGLDSGNTIYF. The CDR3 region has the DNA TGTGCCAGCAGCTTAGGGCTAGACTCTGGAAACACCATATATTTT.

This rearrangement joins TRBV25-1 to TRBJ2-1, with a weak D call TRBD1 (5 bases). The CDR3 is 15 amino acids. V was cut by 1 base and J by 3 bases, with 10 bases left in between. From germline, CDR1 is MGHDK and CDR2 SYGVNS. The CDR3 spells CASSELQVNYNEQFF. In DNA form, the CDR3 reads TGTGCCAGCAGTGAATTACAGGTTAACTACAATGAGCAGTTCTTC.

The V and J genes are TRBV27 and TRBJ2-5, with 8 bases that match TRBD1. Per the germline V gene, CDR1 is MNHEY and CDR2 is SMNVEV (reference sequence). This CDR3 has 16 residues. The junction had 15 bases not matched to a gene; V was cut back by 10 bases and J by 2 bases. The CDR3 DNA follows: TGTGCCACCTCCCGGGACAGGCTCGTGTGGCAAGAGACCCAGTACTTC. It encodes CATSRDRLVWQETQYF.

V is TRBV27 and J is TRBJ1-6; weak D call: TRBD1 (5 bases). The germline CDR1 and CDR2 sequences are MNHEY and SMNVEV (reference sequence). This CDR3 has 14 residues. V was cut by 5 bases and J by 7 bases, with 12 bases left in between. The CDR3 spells CASSPDRKNSPLHF. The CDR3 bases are TGTGCCAGCAGTCCCGACAGAAAGAATTCACCCCTCCACTTT.

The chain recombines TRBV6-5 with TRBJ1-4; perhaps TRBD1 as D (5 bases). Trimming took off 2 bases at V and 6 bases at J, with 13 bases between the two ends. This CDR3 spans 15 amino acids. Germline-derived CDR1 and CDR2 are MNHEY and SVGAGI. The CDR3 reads CASSYRGHVDEKLFF. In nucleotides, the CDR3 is TGTGCCAGCAGTTACCGCGGACACGTAGATGAAAAACTGTTTTTT.

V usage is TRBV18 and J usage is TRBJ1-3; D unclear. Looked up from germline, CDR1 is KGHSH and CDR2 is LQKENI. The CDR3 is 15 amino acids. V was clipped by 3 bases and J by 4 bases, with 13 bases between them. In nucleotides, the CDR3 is TGTGCCAGCTCACCCCCGGGTCTTCGGGGAAACACCATATATTTT. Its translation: CASSPPGLRGNTIYF.

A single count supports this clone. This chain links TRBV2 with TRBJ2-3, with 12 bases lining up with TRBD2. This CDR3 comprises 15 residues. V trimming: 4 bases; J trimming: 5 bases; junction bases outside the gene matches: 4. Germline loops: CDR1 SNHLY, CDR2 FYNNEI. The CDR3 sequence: CASSGLAGVGDTQYF. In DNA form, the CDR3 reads TGTGCCAGCAGTGGACTAGCGGGAGTAGGAGATACGCAGTATTTT.

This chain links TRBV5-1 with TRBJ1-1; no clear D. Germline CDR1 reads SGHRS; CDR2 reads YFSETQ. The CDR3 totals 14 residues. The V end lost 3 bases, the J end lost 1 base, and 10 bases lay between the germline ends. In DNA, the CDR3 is TGCGCCAGCAGCTCGCGGGGAGGGAACACTGAAGCTTTCTTT. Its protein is CASSSRGGNTEAFF.